The TCR beta chain described here comes from a study of cytomegalovirus exposure and HLA in healthy donors. The CDR3 has 13 residues. The trim removed 2 bases at V and 5 bases at J, leaving 3 bases unmatched. Germline values: CDR1 SQVTM, CDR2 ANQGSEA. PCR primers comprised 60 Vbeta and 13 Jbeta primers. Using immunoSEQ multiplex PCR, the repertoire was profiled, and TCRdb retains in-frame clones only, with some absent. The sample records roughly 190,000 clones, around two thirds being singletons. The sequence derives from a man aged 35-49 years in good health and CMV-seronegative. The chain uses TRBV29-1 and TRBJ2-7, with 10 nucleotides matching TRBD1. The specimen was PBMCs. CDR3 DNA sequence: TGCAGCGTTGAACTGGACAGGGGGAACGAGCAGTACTTC. Translated: CSVELDRGNEQYF.